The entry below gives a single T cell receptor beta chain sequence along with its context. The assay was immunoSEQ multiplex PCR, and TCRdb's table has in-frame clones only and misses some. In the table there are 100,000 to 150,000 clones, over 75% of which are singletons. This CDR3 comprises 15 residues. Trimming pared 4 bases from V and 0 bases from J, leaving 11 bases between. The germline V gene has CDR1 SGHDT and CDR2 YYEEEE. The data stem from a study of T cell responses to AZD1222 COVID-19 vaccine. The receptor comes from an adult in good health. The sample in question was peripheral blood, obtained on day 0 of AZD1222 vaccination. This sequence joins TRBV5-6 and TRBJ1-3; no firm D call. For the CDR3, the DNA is TGTGCCAGCAGCCGTGCGGGGATCTCTGGAAACACCATATATTTT. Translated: CASSRAGISGNTIYF.